This is a list of T cell receptor beta chains from one sample in a study of T cell changes during pregnancy in multiple sclerosis. Sequencing used immunoSEQ multiplex PCR; TCRdb keeps in-frame clones, though not all of them. Of 22,000 or so clones in the sample, 85% to 95% were seen once. This specimen was CD8+ T cells from peripheral blood mononuclear cells, taken in the third trimester of pregnancy. The receptors here all came from a female donor with multiple sclerosis, enrolled in a pregnancy study. CDR3s include the opening cysteine and the closing phenylalanine or tryptophan. D genes are given only for firm matches. Where a row states a size, it is once, few, many or the class of an expanded clone; other rows omit it.

abundance: .; v_gene: TRBV4-1; j_gene: TRBJ2-7; d_gene: .; CDR3aa: CASSQEDSSSSYEQYF; CDR3nt: TGCGCCAGCAGCCAAGAAGATAGCTCCAGCTCCTACGAGCAGTACTTC
abundance: .; v_gene: TRBV28; j_gene: TRBJ1-3; d_gene: .; CDR3aa: CASSLTPPVSGNTIYF; CDR3nt: TGTGCCAGCAGTTTAACCCCCCCAGTCTCTGGAAACACCATATATTTT
abundance: .; v_gene: TRBV23-1; j_gene: TRBJ1-4; d_gene: .; CDR3aa: CASSLTGPKGNEKLFF; CDR3nt: TGCGCCAGCAGCCTCACAGGTCCCAAGGGGAATGAAAAACTGTTTTTT
abundance: .; v_gene: TRBV6-4; j_gene: TRBJ1-2; d_gene: TRBD1; CDR3aa: CASSAGTGGDGYTF; CDR3nt: TGTGCCAGCAGTGCCGGGACAGGGGGCGACGGCTACACCTTC
abundance: .; v_gene: TRBV27; j_gene: TRBJ1-1; d_gene: .; CDR3aa: CASSLTRVNTEAFF; CDR3nt: TGTGCCAGCAGTTTAACCAGGGTGAACACTGAAGCTTTCTTT
abundance: .; v_gene: TRBV30; j_gene: TRBJ1-1; d_gene: .; CDR3aa: CAWGGVGWKNTEAFF; CDR3nt: TGTGCCTGGGGGGGGGTAGGGTGGAAGAACACTGAAGCTTTCTTT
abundance: .; v_gene: TRBV10-3; j_gene: TRBJ1-4; d_gene: TRBD1; CDR3aa: CAISPGTGDEKLFF; CDR3nt: TGTGCCATCAGCCCCGGGACAGGGGACGAAAAACTGTTTTTT
abundance: once; v_gene: TRBV5-1; j_gene: TRBJ1-6; d_gene: TRBD1; CDR3aa: CASSAGQGNNSPLHF; CDR3nt: TGCGCCAGCAGCGCGGGACAGGGGAATAATTCACCCCTCCACTTT
abundance: .; v_gene: TRBV5-1; j_gene: TRBJ1-1; d_gene: .; CDR3aa: CASSLAVGRNTEAFF; CDR3nt: TGCGCCAGCAGCTTGGCCGTTGGTAGGAACACTGAAGCTTTCTTT
abundance: .; v_gene: TRBV4-1; j_gene: TRBJ2-7; d_gene: .; CDR3aa: CASSQDPLPPYEQYF; CDR3nt: TGCGCCAGCAGCCAAGACCCCCTTCCCCCCTACGAGCAGTACTTC